These 19 T cell receptor beta chains share one sample of origin, sequenced in a study of low-dose radiotherapy and immunotherapy resistance in tumors. TRAV- and TRBV-specific primers primed first-strand cDNA, covering alpha and beta chains. The authors amplified TCRs for about 20 PCR cycles with a constant-region primer and a V-primer adapter. TCRdb itself ran the reads through MiXCR, one entry per CDR3 protein. This table has around 100,000 distinct CDR3 sequences, less than 25% appearing once. Time point indicated: after trial treatment. Indicated treatment: LDRT plus nivolumab, ipilimumab, low-dose cyclophosphamide and aspirin (RACIN trial). Here the sequenced sample was PBMCs, taken after low-dose radiotherapy plus immunotherapy. The receptors were sampled from a male donor with prostate cancer.

In this sample, this clonotype turned up many times. The DNA for the CDR3 is TGTGCCAGCAGGTTACGGTGGGAGACCCAGTACTTC. Protein sequence: CASRLRWETQYF. V and J are TRBV12-3 or TRBV12-4 and TRBJ2-5; D remains ambiguous. CDR3 length: 12 amino acids. Deletions cut 6 bases from V and 5 bases from J, with 10 bases between.

This clonotype was recorded many times. DNA for the CDR3: TGCAGTGCCAATTCCGGGACAGGGAACTATGGCTACACCTTC. Translation: CSANSGTGNYGYTF. J is TRBJ1-2 and V is TRBV20-1; 9 nucleotides line up with TRBD1. This CDR3 contains 14 residues. The germline CDR1 and CDR2 sequences are DFQATT and SNEGSKA (reference sequence). The junction had 7 bases not matched to a gene; V was cut back by 6 bases and J by 2 bases.

This clonotype was observed many times. This chain connects TRBV7-3 to TRBJ1-2; weak D call: TRBD1 (5 bases). Germline values: CDR1 SGHTA, CDR2 FQGTGA. CDR3 length equals 14 residues. V was pared by 3 bases and J by 4 bases, with 12 bases between. The CDR3 reads CASSLDGGAYGYTF. The CDR3 coding sequence is TGTGCCAGCAGCTTGGACGGCGGGGCCTATGGCTACACCTTC.

The chain has TRBV10-2 and TRBJ2-1; 9 positions agree with TRBD2. Trimming took 4 bases from V and 8 from J; bases not matched to a gene: 9. Germline CDR1 is WSHSY and CDR2 is SAAADI. The CDR3 is made up of 15 amino acids. The CDR3, as DNA: TGCGCCAGCAGTGCTGATAGCGGGGGTCAGTATGAGCAGTTCTTC. Translated, it gives CASSADSGGQYEQFF.

This clonotype was counted many times. This chain uses TRBV9 with TRBJ2-1; unclear D gene. This CDR3 has 14 residues. Looked up from germline, CDR1 is SGDLS and CDR2 is YYNGEE. V lost 4 bases and J 0 bases, leaving 8 bases between the germline ends. For the CDR3, the DNA is TGTGCCAGCAGCCCGGTTGACTCCTACAATGAGCAGTTCTTC. Translating it yields CASSPVDSYNEQFF.

This chain links TRBV28 with TRBJ1-2; TRBD1 matches 8 bases. The trim removed 2 bases at V and 8 bases at J, leaving 10 bases unmatched. Germline V gene data show CDR1 as MDHEN and CDR2 as SYDVKM. This CDR3 is built from 15 residues. CDR3 loop: CASSLIDRGEGGYTF. The DNA for the CDR3 is TGTGCCAGCAGTTTAATTGACAGGGGCGAGGGCGGCTACACCTTC.

There are a few counts of this clonotype. The chain uses TRBV12-3 or TRBV12-4 and TRBJ2-3, with D maybe TRBD1 (5 bases). CDR3 length: 14 amino acids. The germline V and J ends were trimmed by 0 bases and 6 bases, with 10 bases remaining between them. CDR3 DNA: TGTGCCAGCAGTTTAGCGGGGCCGGATGATACGCAGTATTTT. As protein: CASSLAGPDDTQYF.

Notes on this clonotype: It differs at one base from a far larger clone, so likely a read error. V is TRBV13 and J is TRBJ2-1; TRBD1 or TRBD2 may be the D gene (7 bases each). Looked up from germline, CDR1 is PRHDT and CDR2 is FYEKMQ (reference sequence). The CDR3 has 16 amino acids. V lost 6 bases and J 10 bases, leaving 25 bases between the germline ends. Written as DNA, the CDR3 is TGTGCCAGCAGTCCAGGGGGGGGACAGAGCTCCTACGAGCAGTTCTTC. Its translation: CASSPGGGQSSYEQFF. Using reference TRBV13 and TRBJ2-1 for the parts outside the CDR3, the full variable domain is AAGVIQSPRHLIKEKRETATLKCYPIPRHDTVYWYQQGPGQDPQFLISFYEKMQSDKGSIPDRFSAQQFSDYHSELNMSSLELGDSALYFCASSPGGGQSSYEQFFGPGTRLTVL.

Ten or more counts support this clonotype. This chain connects TRBV14 to TRBJ1-5; D gene ambiguous. V lost 6 bases to trimming and J lost 3 bases, with 9 bases between them. The CDR3 has 13 residues. CDR1 SGHDN and CDR2 FVKESK come from the germline V gene. The CDR3 DNA sequence: TGTGCCAGCAGTCAAAATTTCAATCAGCCCCAGCATTTT. It yields the protein CASSQNFNQPQHF.

The sample holds many counts of this clonotype. This chain joins TRBV7-7 and TRBJ2-2; D ambiguous. The V end lost 0 bases, the J end lost 1 base, and 6 bases lay between the germline ends. Germline V lookup: CDR1 SSHAT, CDR2 FNYEAQ (reference sequence). The CDR3 loop spans 15 amino acids. The CDR3 nucleotides read TGTGCCAGCAGCTTAGCCGGCAGGAACACCGGGGAGCTGTTTTTT. It specifies CASSLAGRNTGELFF.

The J gene is TRBJ1-2, the V gene TRBV5-1; D uncertain. V was trimmed by 0 bases and J by 4 bases, leaving 4 bases between them. Germline CDR1 is SGHRS and CDR2 is YFSETQ. This CDR3 has 12 amino acids. The CDR3 protein is CASSLDVYGYTF. CDR3 sequence (DNA): TGCGCCAGCAGCTTGGACGTCTATGGCTACACCTTC.

On this clonotype itself: This likely came from a read error, as a far larger clone is one base away. The J gene is TRBJ2-1, the V gene TRBV3-1, with 9 bases aligning to TRBD1. Trimming cost V 4 bases and J 10 bases; bases outside gene matches: 8. CDR3 size: 14 residues. Germline CDR1 is LGHDT and CDR2 is YNNKEL (reference sequence). The CDR3 spells CASSLGTGLYEQFF. Written as DNA, the CDR3 is TGTGCCAGCAGCCTCGGGACAGGGTTATACGAGCAGTTCTTC.

This clonotype showed up many times. The chain combines TRBV29-1 with TRBJ2-7; 11 bases are a match to TRBD1. The V gene's germline CDR1 is SQVTM and CDR2 ANQGSEA. This CDR3 region has 12 residues. After removal of 7 bases from V and 5 bases from J, the junction contained 4 bases not matched to a gene. In DNA form, the CDR3 reads TGCAGCGCCTGGACAGGGGGCGACGAGCAGTACTTC. Amino acid sequence: CSAWTGGDEQYF.

This clonotype was recorded at least ten times. The chain is built from TRBV6-8 and TRBJ1-1; D not certain. V was trimmed by 4 bases and J by 7 bases, leaving 10 bases between them. The CDR3 runs to 12 residues. The germline gives CDR1 MNHGY, CDR2 SAAAGT. CDR3 amino acids: CASSSNNVEAFF. CDR3 sequence (DNA): TGTGCCAGCAGTTCCAACAATGTTGAAGCTTTCTTT.

At least ten counts were recorded for this clonotype. The CDR3 loop is CASRPGTANSPLHF. The CDR3 bases are TGTGCCAGCAGGCCCGGGACAGCGAATTCACCCCTCCACTTT. The chain links TRBV2 to TRBJ1-6; TRBD1 matches at 7 bases. This CDR3 comprises 14 residues. The ends lost 6 bases at V and 7 bases at J; junction bases unmatched: 6. Looked up from germline, CDR1 is SNHLY and CDR2 is FYNNEI.

The gene calls are TRBV27 and TRBJ2-7; possibly TRBD1 or TRBD2 for D (6 bases each). Germline values: CDR1 MNHEY, CDR2 SMNVEV (reference sequence). V was shortened by 9 bases and J by 0 bases, with 12 bases between the two germline ends. CDR3 length: 13 amino acids. CDR3 loop: CASGGTPSYEQYF. The DNA for the CDR3 is TGTGCCAGTGGAGGGACACCCTCCTACGAGCAGTACTTC.

The sample holds many counts of this clonotype. The rearrangement uses TRBV7-8 and TRBJ2-3; D perhaps matches TRBD2 (7 bases). Trimming took off 5 bases at V and 2 bases at J, with 20 bases between the two ends. Germline CDR1 reads SGHVS; CDR2 reads FQNEAQ. The CDR3 spans 17 residues. CDR3: CASSLFEGGGLTDTQYF. CDR3 DNA sequence: TGTGCCAGCAGCCTCTTCGAGGGGGGGGGCCTCACAGATACGCAGTATTTT.

The rearrangement uses TRBV2 and TRBJ2-2; D not resolved. The V gene lost 1 base and the J gene lost 5 bases, with 2 bases spanning the gap. Germline lookup yields CDR1 SNHLY and CDR2 FYNNEI. The CDR3 is 12 residues long. The CDR3 DNA reads TGTGCCAGCAGTGAAGGGACCGGGGAGCTGTTTTTT. As protein: CASSEGTGELFF.

This clonotype was seen repeatedly, ten times or more. The chain links TRBV12-3 or TRBV12-4 to TRBJ2-1; 9 positions match TRBD1. The ends lost 6 bases at V and 3 bases at J; junction bases unmatched: 9. CDR3 length: 16 residues. The CDR3 region is CASSREDRGHYNEQFF. The CDR3 DNA follows: TGTGCCAGCAGCCGCGAGGACAGGGGTCACTACAATGAGCAGTTCTTC.